This T cell receptor beta chain emerged from a study of blood T cell repertoires in COVID-19. Sequencing was performed with immunoSEQ multiplex PCR; in TCRdb, only in-frame clones are kept and a portion is missing. The sample shows a few hundred thousand clones, approximately 88% of them seen only once. CDR3 size: 15 residues. Between the trimmed V and J ends, which lost 4 bases and 5 bases, there was a span of 18 bases. Adults between about 18 and 95 years of age took part from 24 US areas. This rearrangement joins TRBV6-7 to TRBJ2-7, with D perhaps TRBD1 (6 bases). TRBV6-7 is sorted into the ORF group, with uncertain function. This receptor was identified in a woman in her twenties or thirties who had recovered from COVID-19. Sequencing used PBMCs or T cells enriched from blood (not recorded which). Here the CDR3 reads CASSFRQAISDEQYF. The CDR3 coding sequence is TGTGCCAGCAGTTTCCGACAGGCCATTAGCGACGAGCAGTACTTC.